The next 22 T cell receptor beta chains were all read from a single sample in a study of graft-versus-host responses after intestinal transplantation. The assay was immunoSEQ multiplex PCR, and TCRdb's table has in-frame clones only and misses some. The sample contains 75,000 to 90,000 clones, 85% to 90% of which appear only once. The antigens these receptors bind are not known. Material: unstimulated CD4+ T cells sorted from spleen or lymph node cells, obtained before intestinal transplant. These receptors were obtained from a human donor who received an intestinal transplant.

To note about this clone: At one boundary the junction diverges from the germline segment, which might be a read error. This chain's CDR3 is CASSVDRDTEAFF. The CDR3 bases are TGTGCCAGTAGTGTAGACAGGGACACTGAAGCTTTCTTT. V is TRBV19 and J is TRBJ1-1; TRBD1 aligns across 7 bases. The CDR3 runs to 13 residues. Per germline, CDR1 LNHDA and CDR2 SQIVND (reference sequence).

This clone has just a few counts. The chain combines TRBV30 with TRBJ2-3, with D tentatively TRBD2 (7 bases). CDR3 length: 14 amino acids. V was cut by 1 base and J by 4 bases, with 12 bases left in between. CDR1 GTSNPN and CDR2 SVGIG come from the germline V gene (reference sequence). In DNA, the CDR3 is TGTGCCTGGAGTGAGGGGGACTACGCAGATACGCAGTATTTT. It codes for CAWSEGDYADTQYF.

The chain employs TRBV5-1 and TRBJ2-1, with D perhaps TRBD1 (8 bases). CDR3 length: 15 amino acids. CDR1 and CDR2 (germline): SGHRS, YFSETQ. The V end lost 3 bases, the J end lost 7 bases, and 17 bases lay between the germline ends. CDR3: CASSSGQGSGNEQFF. The DNA of the CDR3 is TGCGCCAGCAGCTCAGGACAGGGTAGCGGGAATGAGCAGTTCTTC.

This clone was recorded only once. The rearrangement uses TRBV30 and TRBJ2-7; 7 bases are a match to TRBD2. V shed 4 bases and J 5 bases; nucleotides not matched to a gene: 11. The CDR3 sequence is 14 residues long. Germline V CDR1 and CDR2: GTSNPN, SVGIG (reference sequence). DNA of the CDR3: TGTGCCTGGAATAAGGCTGGCGGGGGTCACGAGCAGTACTTC. Its translation is CAWNKAGGGHEQYF.

The CDR3 nucleotides are TGTGCCAGCTCGACCGGGACAGGACCTTACGAGCAGTACTTC. It specifies CASSTGTGPYEQYF. The J gene is TRBJ2-7, the V gene TRBV6-1, with 8 bases lining up with TRBD1. The CDR3 has 14 residues. Germline V gene sequence: CDR1 MNHNS, CDR2 SASEGT. V lost 8 bases to trimming and J lost 4 bases; unmatched junction nucleotides: 10.

This clone was recorded only once. The rearrangement uses TRBV5-5 and TRBJ1-2, with 10 bases fitting TRBD1. CDR3 size: 16 residues. V shed 1 base, J shed 8 bases, and the junction held 11 bases outside the gene matches. Germline lookup yields CDR1 SGHKS and CDR2 YYEKEE (reference sequence). CDR3 bases: TGTGCCAGCAGCTTGCCCCCGGGACAGGGGAGGGGGGGCTACACCTTC. Residues: CASSLPPGQGRGGYTF. Together with reference TRBV5-5 and TRBJ1-2, the CDR3 gives the full variable domain: DAGVTQSPTHLIKTRGQQVTLRCSPISGHKSVSWYQQVLGQGPQFIFQYYEKEERGRGNFPDRFSARQFPNYSSELNVNALLLGDSALYLCASSLPPGQGRGGYTFGSGTRLTVV.

This clone occurred once. The chain uses TRBV5-1 and TRBJ2-1; TRBD1 aligns across 9 bases. Germline V CDR1 and CDR2: SGHRS, YFSETQ. The trim removed 3 bases at V and 5 bases at J, leaving 6 bases unmatched. The CDR3 is 15 amino acids. The CDR3 protein is CASSYGTGWHNEQFF. For the CDR3, the DNA is TGCGCCAGCAGCTATGGGACAGGGTGGCACAATGAGCAGTTCTTC.

A few counts support this clone. The J gene is TRBJ1-1, the V gene TRBV18, with TRBD1 matching 8 bases. The CDR3 runs 15 residues. The J segment lost 6 bases and the V segment lost 6 bases, leaving 12 bases of the junction unmatched. CDR1 KGHSH and CDR2 LQKENI come from the germline V gene. CDR3 DNA sequence: TGTGCCAGCTCTCTCGGGACAGGCACTGTCGCTGAAGCTTTCTTT. Protein product: CASSLGTGTVAEAFF. The variable domain in full, with the rest retrieved from reference TRBV18 and TRBJ1-1, is NAGVMQNPRHLVRRRGQEARLRCSPMKGHSHVYWYRQLPEEGLKFMVYLQKENIIDESGMPKERFSAEFPKEGPSILRIQQVVRGDSAAYFCASSLGTGTVAEAFFGQGTRLTVV.

This clone was found once. The chain combines TRBV20-1 with TRBJ2-7, with a tentative D call TRBD2 (6 bases). Germline CDR1 is DFQATT and CDR2 is SNEGSKA (reference sequence). The CDR3 has 11 amino acids. Trimming took off 7 bases at V and 7 bases at J, with 14 bases between the two ends. In nucleotides, the CDR3 is TGCAGTGGGGACTTCATTGGGGAGCAGTACTTC. This translates into CSGDFIGEQYF.

The chain has TRBV9 and TRBJ1-1; D call uncertain. CDR1 and CDR2 from the germline V gene are SGDLS and YYNGEE. Trimming removed 5 bases at V and 1 base at J, with 12 bases between. The CDR3 extends over 14 amino acids. The DNA of the CDR3 is TGTGCCAGCAGTCCCATCGGCGGGAACACTGAAGCTTTCTTT. This encodes CASSPIGGNTEAFF.

This sequence joins TRBV5-6 and TRBJ2-5; tentatively, D is TRBD1 (6 bases). Germline V gives CDR1 SGHDT, CDR2 YYEEEE. This CDR3 is built from 11 residues. V was cut by 4 bases and J by 5 bases, with 6 bases left in between. The CDR3 region is CASSQGETQYF. In DNA form, the CDR3 reads TGTGCCAGCAGCCAGGGGGAGACCCAGTACTTC. Drawing the rest from reference TRBV5-6 and TRBJ2-5, the complete variable domain is DAGVTQSPTHLIKTRGQQVTLRCSPKSGHDTVSWYQQALGQGPQFIFQYYEEEERQRGNFPDRFSGHQFPNYSSELNVNALLLGDSALYLCASSQGETQYFGPGTRLLVL.

This chain links TRBV18 with TRBJ2-1, with TRBD2 matching over 10 bases. V trimming: 3 bases; J trimming: 3 bases; junction bases outside the gene matches: 8. The CDR3 has 17 residues. Looked up from germline, CDR1 is KGHSH and CDR2 is LQKENI. DNA of the CDR3: TGTGCCAGCTCACCGGCCGGCACTAGCGGGGTCTACAATGAGCAGTTCTTC. Protein: CASSPAGTSGVYNEQFF.

This clone was detected only once. This chain links TRBV18 with TRBJ2-1; the D gene is possibly TRBD1 (6 bases). The CDR3 has 15 amino acids. The V end lost 5 bases, the J end lost 0 bases, and 11 bases lay between the germline ends. Per germline, CDR1 KGHSH and CDR2 LQKENI. Here the CDR3 reads CASSATQGSYNEQFF. The CDR3, as DNA: TGTGCCAGCTCAGCAACACAGGGCTCCTACAATGAGCAGTTCTTC. Filled out from reference TRBV18 and TRBJ2-1, the complete variable domain reads NAGVMQNPRHLVRRRGQEARLRCSPMKGHSHVYWYRQLPEEGLKFMVYLQKENIIDESGMPKERFSAEFPKEGPSILRIQQVVRGDSAAYFCASSATQGSYNEQFFGPGTRLTVL.

The rearrangement joins TRBV19 to TRBJ1-6; D not resolved. CDR1 LNHDA and CDR2 SQIVND come from the germline V gene (reference sequence). The CDR3 has 16 residues. V lost 7 bases to trimming and J lost 8 bases, with 21 bases between them. The CDR3 DNA sequence: TGTGCCAGTAATTATGACGAGGGTATCGTGCATTCACCCCTCCACTTT. Its translation: CASNYDEGIVHSPLHF.

The chain couples TRBV30 to TRBJ1-6; D unclear. Looked up from germline, CDR1 is GTSNPN and CDR2 is SVGIG (reference sequence). The CDR3 runs 15 residues. The V end was cut by 2 bases, the J end by 7 bases, with 15 bases between. The chain's CDR3 is CAWSRPGRGNSPLHF. In nucleotides, the CDR3 is TGTGCCTGGAGTAGACCCGGACGGGGAAATTCACCCCTCCACTTT.

There are a few counts of this clone. V is TRBV30 and J is TRBJ1-2, with 12 bases lining up with TRBD1. Germline loops: CDR1 GTSNPN, CDR2 SVGIG (reference sequence). The CDR3 has 16 residues. V trimming: 3 bases; J trimming: 3 bases; junction bases outside the gene matches: 8. The DNA for the CDR3 is TGTGCCTGGAGGGGGGGCGGGACAGGGGGCTACTATGGCTACACCTTC. As protein: CAWRGGGTGGYYGYTF.

This chain connects TRBV5-1 to TRBJ2-7; a possible D gene is TRBD2 (6 bases). Between the trimmed V and J ends, which lost 0 bases and 1 base, there was a span of 11 bases. There are 15 residues in the CDR3. Per the germline V gene, CDR1 is SGHRS and CDR2 is YFSETQ. The DNA for the CDR3 is TGCGCCAGCAGCTTGGCGCTAGCGAGATCCTACGAGCAGTACTTC. It codes for CASSLALARSYEQYF.

The chain is built from TRBV28 and TRBJ2-7; 12 bases line up with TRBD2. Trimming took 4 bases from V and 3 from J; bases not matched to a gene: 13. This CDR3 is built from 18 residues. Germline-derived CDR1 and CDR2 are MDHEN and SYDVKM. CDR3 nucleotide sequence: TGTGCCAGCAGTTCCCACCCCACCGGGACTAGCGGGTTCTACGAGCAGTACTTC. Amino acids: CASSSHPTGTSGFYEQYF.

The chain links TRBV10-3 to TRBJ2-5; 8 positions agree with TRBD1. Germline trimming cut 4 bases from V and 5 bases from J; bases unmatched to any gene: 15. There are 17 residues in the CDR3. Germline V gene lookup returns CDR1 ENHRY and CDR2 SYGVKD. The CDR3 nucleotides read TGTGCCATCAGTGTGGAGCTGAACCCGAGACAGGGGGAGACCCAGTACTTC. Its translation is CAISVELNPRQGETQYF.

V is TRBV2 and J is TRBJ1-1; no clear D gene. V was shortened by 4 bases and J by 1 base, with 7 bases between the two germline ends. The CDR3 contains 13 residues. Germline-derived CDR1 and CDR2 are SNHLY and FYNNEI. This CDR3 is CASSGRGNTEAFF. The CDR3 bases are TGTGCCAGCAGTGGCCGAGGGAACACTGAAGCTTTCTTT.

The J gene is TRBJ1-2, the V gene TRBV28; D unresolved. The V gene's germline CDR1 is MDHEN and CDR2 SYDVKM. The CDR3 covers 13 residues. Trimming stripped 5 bases from V and 7 bases from J, with 14 bases between. This CDR3 reads CASSTSGDRGYTF. In DNA, the CDR3 is TGTGCCAGCAGTACATCAGGCGACCGTGGCTACACCTTC.

V and J are TRBV7-8 and TRBJ2-2; 12 bases agree with TRBD2. After removal of 0 bases from V and 3 bases from J, the junction contained 5 bases not matched to a gene. The CDR3 is 18 residues long. Germline CDR1 is SGHVS and CDR2 is FQNEAQ. CDR3 nucleotides: TGTGCCAGCAGCTTAGCGACACTAGCGGGGGGATACACCGGGGAGCTGTTTTTT. It translates to CASSLATLAGGYTGELFF. The complete variable domain, with remaining parts taken from reference TRBV7-8 and TRBJ2-2, reads GAGVSQSPRYKVAKRGQDVALRCDPISGHVSLFWYQQALGQGPEFLTYFQNEAQLDKSGLPSDRFFAERPEGSVSTLKIQRTQQEDSAVYLCASSLATLAGGYTGELFFGEGSRLTVL.